The rows below give T cell receptor beta chains drawn from one sample of a study of CD8 T cells in Susac syndrome. TCRdb analysed the immunoSEQ multiplex PCR reads with MiXCR anew, one entry per CDR3 protein. The profile shows tens of thousands of distinct CDR3 sequences, 90% to 95% of them singletons. Source material: CD8+ T cells from PBMCs. These receptors were taken from a human donor with Susac syndrome. Both conserved end residues are part of each CDR3. A D gene is named only where the DNA matches it firmly. Not every row has a clone size; where given, it reads once, few, many or a size class.

j_call v_call clone_size d_call cdr3_nt cdr3_aa
TRBJ1-5 TRBV27 - - TGTGCCAGCAGTTTAAAGTGGGACGGCCAGCCCCAGCATTTT CASSLKWDGQPQHF
TRBJ2-7 TRBV4-1 once TRBD1 TGCGCCAGCAGCCAGGCTAGACAGGGGTCGTCCTACGAGCAGTACTTC CASSQARQGSSYEQYF
TRBJ2-7 TRBV6-2/TRBV6-3 - TRBD1 TGTGCCAGCAGTTACGACGGACAGGTACTCTCCTACGAGCAGTACTTC CASSYDGQVLSYEQYF
TRBJ2-7 TRBV7-7 - - TGTGCTAGCAGCTCTCCAGGGTCCCCCGAGCAGTACTTC CASSSPGSPEQYF
TRBJ2-1 TRBV19 - TRBD2 TGTGCCAGTAGTCCCCGACTAGCTGGAAGCTCCTACAATGAGCAGTTCTTC CASSPRLAGSSYNEQFF
TRBJ2-2 TRBV27 - TRBD1 TGTGCCAGCAGTCCCTACTACACGACAGGGTTGAGAGGGGAGCTGTTTTTT CASSPYYTTGLRGELFF
TRBJ2-7 TRBV3-1 - - TGTGCCAGCAGCCCACGGAGGTACGAGCAGTACTTC CASSPRRYEQYF
TRBJ2-2 TRBV12-3/TRBV12-4 - - TGTGCCAGCAGACCGAAGCGCCCGAACACCGGGGAGCTGTTTTTT CASRPKRPNTGELFF
TRBJ2-3 TRBV7-2 - TRBD2 TGTGCCAGCAGCTTACGTCGGGAAGCGACTAGCGGGAGGGCCGCTACGCAGTATTTT CASSLRREATSGRAATQYF
TRBJ1-5 TRBV29-1 - - TGCAGCGTTGCAGGGCCCAATCAGCCCCAGCATTTT CSVAGPNQPQHF
TRBJ2-7 TRBV10-3 - TRBD2 TGTGCCGGGGGAGGGGTCTACGAGCAGTACTTC CAGGGVYEQYF
TRBJ1-2 TRBV7-9 once - TGTGCCAGCAGCCGAGGGACAGGCTACACCTTC CASSRGTGYTF
TRBJ2-3 TRBV12-3/TRBV12-4 - - TGTGCCAGCAGCCCCGGACGGCGCACAGATACGCAGTATTTT CASSPGRRTDTQYF
TRBJ2-7 TRBV27 - - TGTGCCAGCAGTTTATCGCTGGGCCAGGTTAGCTACGAGCAGTACTTC CASSLSLGQVSYEQYF
TRBJ2-2 TRBV24-1 - - TGTGCCACCAGTGACCAGGACAGGAACACCGGGGAGCTGTTTTTT CATSDQDRNTGELFF
TRBJ2-1 TRBV6-2/TRBV6-3 - TRBD1 TGTGCCAGCGGGGAACAGGGGAATGAGCAGTTCTTC CASGEQGNEQFF
TRBJ2-3 TRBV11-2 - TRBD2 TGTGCCAGCAGCTCCGGGACTAGCGGAGGAGATACGCAGTATTTT CASSSGTSGGDTQYF